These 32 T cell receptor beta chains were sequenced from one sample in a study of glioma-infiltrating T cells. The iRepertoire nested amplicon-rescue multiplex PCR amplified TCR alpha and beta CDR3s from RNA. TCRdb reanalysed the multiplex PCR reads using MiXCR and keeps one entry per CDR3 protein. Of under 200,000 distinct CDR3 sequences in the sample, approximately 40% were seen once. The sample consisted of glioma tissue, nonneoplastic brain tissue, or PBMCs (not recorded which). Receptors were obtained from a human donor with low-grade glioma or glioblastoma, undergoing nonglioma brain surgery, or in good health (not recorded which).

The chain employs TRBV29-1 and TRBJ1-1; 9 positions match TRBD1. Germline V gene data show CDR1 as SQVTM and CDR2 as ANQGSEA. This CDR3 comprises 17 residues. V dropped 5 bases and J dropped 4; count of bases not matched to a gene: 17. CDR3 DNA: TGCAGCGTTCAGCGGGATTTGGGACAGGGAACGGTCACTGAAGCTTTCTTT. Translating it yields CSVQRDLGQGTVTEAFF.

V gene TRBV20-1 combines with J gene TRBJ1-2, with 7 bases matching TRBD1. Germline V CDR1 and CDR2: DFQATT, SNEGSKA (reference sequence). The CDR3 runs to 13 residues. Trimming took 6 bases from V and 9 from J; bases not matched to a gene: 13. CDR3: CSALGQTIYCYTF. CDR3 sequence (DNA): TGCAGTGCCTTGGGACAGACGATTTATTGCTACACCTTC.

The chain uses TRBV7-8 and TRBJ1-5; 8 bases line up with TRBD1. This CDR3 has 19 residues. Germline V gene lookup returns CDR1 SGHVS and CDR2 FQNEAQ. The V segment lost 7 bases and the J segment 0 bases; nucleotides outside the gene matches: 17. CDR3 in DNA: TGTGCCAGCAACGCAGGACAGGGATTGGGAATTCTTAGCAATCAGCCCCAGCATTTT. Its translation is CASNAGQGLGILSNQPQHF.

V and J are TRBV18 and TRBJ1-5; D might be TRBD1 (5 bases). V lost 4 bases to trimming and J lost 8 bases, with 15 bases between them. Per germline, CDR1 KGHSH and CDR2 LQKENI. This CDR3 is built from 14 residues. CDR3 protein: CASSQKRGPEPQHF. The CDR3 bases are TGTGCCAGCTCACAGAAAAGGGGCCCTGAGCCCCAGCATTTT.

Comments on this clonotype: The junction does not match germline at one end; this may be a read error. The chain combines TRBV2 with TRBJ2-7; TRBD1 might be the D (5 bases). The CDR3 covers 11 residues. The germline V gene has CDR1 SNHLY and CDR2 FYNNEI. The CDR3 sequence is CASTRENEKYF. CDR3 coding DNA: TGTGCCAGCACCAGGGAAAACGAGAAGTACTTC. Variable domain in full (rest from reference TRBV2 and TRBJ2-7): EPEVTQTPSHQVTQMGQEVILRCVPISNHLYFYWYRQILGQKVEFLVSFYNNEISEKSEIFDDQFSVERPDGSNFTLKIRSTKLEDSAMYFCASTRENEKYFGPGTRLTVT.

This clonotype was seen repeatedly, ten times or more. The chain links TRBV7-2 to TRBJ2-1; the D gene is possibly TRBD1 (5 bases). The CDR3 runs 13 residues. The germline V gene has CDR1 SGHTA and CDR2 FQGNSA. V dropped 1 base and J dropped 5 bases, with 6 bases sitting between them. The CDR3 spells CASSLGRDNEQFF. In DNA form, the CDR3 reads TGTGCCAGCAGCTTAGGCAGGGACAATGAGCAGTTCTTC.

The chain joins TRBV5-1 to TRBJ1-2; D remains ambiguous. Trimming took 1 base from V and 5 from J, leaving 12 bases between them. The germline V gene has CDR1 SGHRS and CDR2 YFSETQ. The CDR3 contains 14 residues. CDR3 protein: CASSLSQPSYGYTF. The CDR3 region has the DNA TGCGCCAGCAGCTTGTCGCAGCCTTCGTATGGCTACACCTTC. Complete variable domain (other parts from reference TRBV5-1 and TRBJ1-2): KAGVTQTPRYLIKTRGQQVTLSCSPISGHRSVSWYQQTPGQGLQFLFEYFSETQRNKGNFPGRFSGRQFSNSRSEMNVSTLELGDSALYLCASSLSQPSYGYTFGSGTRLTVV.

Here the CDR3 DNA reads TGTGCCAGCAGTCCGCTAGCGGGAGGGAGCACAGATACGCAGTATTTT. It yields the protein CASSPLAGGSTDTQYF. V is TRBV12-3 or TRBV12-4 and J is TRBJ2-3, with 12 bases fitting TRBD2. Trimming took 5 bases from V and 0 from J; bases not matched to a gene: 3. This CDR3 is built from 16 residues.

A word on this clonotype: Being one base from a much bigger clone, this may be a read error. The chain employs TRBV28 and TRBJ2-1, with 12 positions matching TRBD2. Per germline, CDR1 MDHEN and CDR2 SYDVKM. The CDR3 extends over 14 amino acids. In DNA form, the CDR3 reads TGTGCCAGCAATCTAGCGGGAGGGCCCTATGATCAGTTCTTC. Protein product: CASNLAGGPYDQFF.

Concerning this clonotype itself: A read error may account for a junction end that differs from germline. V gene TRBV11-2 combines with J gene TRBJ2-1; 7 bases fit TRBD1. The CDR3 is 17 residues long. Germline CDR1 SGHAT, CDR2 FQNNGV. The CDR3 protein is CARSLNLGQLSYNEQFF. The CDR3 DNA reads TGTGCCAGGAGCTTGAATCTGGGACAGCTATCCTACAATGAGCAGTTCTTC.

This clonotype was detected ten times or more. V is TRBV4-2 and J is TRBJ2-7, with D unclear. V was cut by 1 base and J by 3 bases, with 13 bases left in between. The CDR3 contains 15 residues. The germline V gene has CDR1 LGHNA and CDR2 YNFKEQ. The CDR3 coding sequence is TGTGCCAGCAGCCAAGCGTGGGATCAGGACTACGAGCAGTACTTC. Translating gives CASSQAWDQDYEQYF.

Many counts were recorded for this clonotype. CDR3 residues: CASSQTGGDGYTF. The DNA for the CDR3 is TGTGCCAGCAGCCAAACAGGGGGCGATGGCTACACCTTC. The chain couples TRBV3-1 to TRBJ1-2; 9 bases map to TRBD1. Germline CDR1 and CDR2: LGHDT and YNNKEL (reference sequence). CDR3 length: 13 residues. The junction had 1 base not matched to a gene; V was cut back by 2 bases and J by 6 bases.

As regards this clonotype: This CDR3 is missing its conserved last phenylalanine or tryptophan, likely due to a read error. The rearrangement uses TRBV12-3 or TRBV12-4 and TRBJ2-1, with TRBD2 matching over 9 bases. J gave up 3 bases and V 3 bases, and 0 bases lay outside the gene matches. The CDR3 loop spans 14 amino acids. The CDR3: CASSFSGGYNEQFL. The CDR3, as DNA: TGTGCCAGCAGTTTTAGCGGGGGCTACAATGAGCAGTTCTTA.

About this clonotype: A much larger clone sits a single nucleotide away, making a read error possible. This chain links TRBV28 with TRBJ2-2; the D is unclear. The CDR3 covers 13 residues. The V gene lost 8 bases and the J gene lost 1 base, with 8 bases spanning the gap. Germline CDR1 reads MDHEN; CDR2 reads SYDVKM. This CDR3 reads CASGSGNTGELFF. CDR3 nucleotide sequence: TGTGCCAGCGGTTCAGGGAACACCGGGGAGCTGTTTTTT.

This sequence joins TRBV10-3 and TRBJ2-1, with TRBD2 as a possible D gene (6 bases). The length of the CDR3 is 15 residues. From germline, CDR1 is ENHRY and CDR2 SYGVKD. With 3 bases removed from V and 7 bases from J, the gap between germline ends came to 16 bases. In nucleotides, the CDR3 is TGTGCCATCAGTGATACTACCGGGAGAGGTAATGAGCAGTTCTTC. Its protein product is CAISDTTGRGNEQFF.

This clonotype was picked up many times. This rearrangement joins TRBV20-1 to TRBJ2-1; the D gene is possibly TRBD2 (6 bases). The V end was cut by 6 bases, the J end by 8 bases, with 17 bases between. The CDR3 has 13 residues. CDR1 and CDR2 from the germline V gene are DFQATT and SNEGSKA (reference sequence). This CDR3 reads CSAPGGRLDEQFF. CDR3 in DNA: TGCAGTGCCCCTGGGGGGAGGCTGGATGAGCAGTTCTTC.

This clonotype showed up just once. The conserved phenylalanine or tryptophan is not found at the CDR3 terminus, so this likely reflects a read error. The CDR3 protein is CASRTILGPYEQYL. DNA of the CDR3: TGCGCCAGCAGGACCATTCTCGGGCCCTACGAGCAGTACCTC. The genes are TRBV10-1 and TRBJ2-7; the D is unclear. The germline V gene encodes CDR1 WNHNN and CDR2 SYGVQD (reference sequence). The length of the CDR3 is 14 residues. Trimming took off 6 bases at V and 2 bases at J, with 14 bases between the two ends.

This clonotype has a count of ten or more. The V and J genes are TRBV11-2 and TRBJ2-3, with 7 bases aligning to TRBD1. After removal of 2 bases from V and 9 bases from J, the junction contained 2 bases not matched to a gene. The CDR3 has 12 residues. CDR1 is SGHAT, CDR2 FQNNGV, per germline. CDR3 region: CASSLFRGTQYF. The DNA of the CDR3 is TGTGCCAGCAGCTTATTCAGGGGGACGCAGTATTTT.

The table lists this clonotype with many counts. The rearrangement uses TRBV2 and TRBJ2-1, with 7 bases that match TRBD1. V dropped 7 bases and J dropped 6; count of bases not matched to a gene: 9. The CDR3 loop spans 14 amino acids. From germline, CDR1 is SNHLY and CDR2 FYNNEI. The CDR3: CASNERTGSNEQFF. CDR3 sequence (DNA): TGTGCCAGCAACGAACGGACAGGCTCCAATGAGCAGTTCTTC.

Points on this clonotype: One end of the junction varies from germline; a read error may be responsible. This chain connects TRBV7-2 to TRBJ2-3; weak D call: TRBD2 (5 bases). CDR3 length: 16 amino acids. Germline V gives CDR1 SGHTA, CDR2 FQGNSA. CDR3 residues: CASSLAVGSGTDAQYF. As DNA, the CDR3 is TGTGCCAGCAGCTTAGCGGTAGGGAGCGGCACAGATGCGCAGTATTTT. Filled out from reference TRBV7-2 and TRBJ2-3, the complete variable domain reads GAGVSQSPSNKVTEKGKDVELRCDPISGHTALYWYRQSLGQGLEFLIYFQGNSAPDKSGLPSDRFSAERTGGSVSTLTIQRTQQEDSAVYLCASSLAVGSGTDAQYFGPGTRLTVL.

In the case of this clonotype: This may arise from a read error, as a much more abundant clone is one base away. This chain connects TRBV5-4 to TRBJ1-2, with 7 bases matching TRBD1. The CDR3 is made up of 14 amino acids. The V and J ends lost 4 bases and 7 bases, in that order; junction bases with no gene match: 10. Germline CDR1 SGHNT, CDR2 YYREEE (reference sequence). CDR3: CASSAGTVRSGYTF. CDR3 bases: TGTGCCAGCAGCGCCGGGACAGTGAGAAGTGGCTACACCTTC.

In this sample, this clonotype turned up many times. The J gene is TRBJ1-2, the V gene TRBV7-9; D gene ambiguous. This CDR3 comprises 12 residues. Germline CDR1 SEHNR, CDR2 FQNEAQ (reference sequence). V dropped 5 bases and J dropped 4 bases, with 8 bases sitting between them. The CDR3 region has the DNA TGTGCCAGCAGCATCAGAAGCTATGGCTACACCTTC. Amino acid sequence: CASSIRSYGYTF. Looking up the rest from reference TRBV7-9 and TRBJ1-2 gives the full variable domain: DTGVSQNPRHKITKRGQNVTFRCDPISEHNRLYWYRQTLGQGPEFLTYFQNEAQLEKSRLLSDRFSAERPKGSFSTLEIQRTEQGDSAMYLCASSIRSYGYTFGSGTRLTVV.

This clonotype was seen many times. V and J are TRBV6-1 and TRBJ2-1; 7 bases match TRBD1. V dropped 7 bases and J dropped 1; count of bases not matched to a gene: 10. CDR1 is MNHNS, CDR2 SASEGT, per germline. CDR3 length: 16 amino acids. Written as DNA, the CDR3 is TGTGCCAGCACTCCGAGGGACAGACCATCCTACAATGAGCAGTTCTTC. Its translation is CASTPRDRPSYNEQFF.

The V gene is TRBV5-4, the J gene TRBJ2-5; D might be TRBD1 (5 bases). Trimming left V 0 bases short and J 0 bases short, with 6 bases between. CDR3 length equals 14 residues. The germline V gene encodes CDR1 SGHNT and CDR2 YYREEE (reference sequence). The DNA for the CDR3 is TGTGCCAGCAGCTTGGGACAGCACCAAGAGACCCAGTACTTC. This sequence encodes CASSLGQHQETQYF.

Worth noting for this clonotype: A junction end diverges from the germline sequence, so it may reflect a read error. CDR3: CASRTSRYNEKFF. Written as DNA, the CDR3 is TGTGCCAGCAGGACTAGCCGATACAATGAGAAGTTCTTC. The rearrangement joins TRBV27 to TRBJ2-1; 7 nucleotides line up with TRBD2. Looked up from germline, CDR1 is MNHEY and CDR2 is SMNVEV (reference sequence). This CDR3 is 13 amino acids long.

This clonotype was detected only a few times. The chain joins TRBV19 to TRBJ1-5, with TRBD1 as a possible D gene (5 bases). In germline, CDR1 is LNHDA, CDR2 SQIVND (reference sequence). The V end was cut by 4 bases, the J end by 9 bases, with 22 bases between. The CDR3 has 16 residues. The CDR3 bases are TGTGCCAGTAGTAGTGGGGGAGGGAGACAGTATGCGCCCCAGCATTTT. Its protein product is CASSSGGGRQYAPQHF. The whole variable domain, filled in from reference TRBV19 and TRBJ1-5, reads DGGITQSPKYLFRKEGQNVTLSCEQNLNHDAMYWYRQDPGQGLRLIYYSQIVNDFQKGDIAEGYSVSREKKESFPLTVTSAQKNPTAFYLCASSSGGGRQYAPQHFGDGTRLSIL.

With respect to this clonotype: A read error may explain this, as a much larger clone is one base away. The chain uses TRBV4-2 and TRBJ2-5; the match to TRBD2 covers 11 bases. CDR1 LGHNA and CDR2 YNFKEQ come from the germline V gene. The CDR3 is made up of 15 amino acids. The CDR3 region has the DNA TGTGCCAGCAGACAAGTGGGACTAGCGGAAGAGACCCAGTACTTC. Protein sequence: CASRQVGLAEETQYF.

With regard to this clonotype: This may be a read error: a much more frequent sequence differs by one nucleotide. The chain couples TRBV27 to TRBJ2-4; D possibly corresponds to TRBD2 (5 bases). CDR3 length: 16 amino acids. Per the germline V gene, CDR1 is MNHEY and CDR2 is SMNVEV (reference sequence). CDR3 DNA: TGTGCCAGCAAAGGTGACCCGGGAAACGCCAAAAACATTAAGTACTTC. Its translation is CASKGDPGNAKNIKYF.

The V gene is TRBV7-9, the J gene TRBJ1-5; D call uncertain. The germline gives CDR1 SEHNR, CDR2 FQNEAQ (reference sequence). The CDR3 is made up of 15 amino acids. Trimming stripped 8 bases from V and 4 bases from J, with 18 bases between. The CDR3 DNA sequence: TGTGCCAGCGGCCGCGAGGGTTTTTGGAATCAGCCCCAGCATTTT. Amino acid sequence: CASGREGFWNQPQHF.

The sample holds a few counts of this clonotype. CDR3 amino acids: CASSYLHAGTSGSLNTQYF. CDR3 sequence (DNA): TGTGCCAGCAGTTACTTACACGCCGGGACTAGCGGGAGTCTGAATACGCAGTATTTT. J is TRBJ2-3 and V is TRBV6-6, with 14 bases matching TRBD2. The V segment lost 1 base and the J segment 7 bases; nucleotides outside the gene matches: 13. The CDR3 contains 19 residues. Germline CDR1 MNHNY, CDR2 SVGAGI (reference sequence).

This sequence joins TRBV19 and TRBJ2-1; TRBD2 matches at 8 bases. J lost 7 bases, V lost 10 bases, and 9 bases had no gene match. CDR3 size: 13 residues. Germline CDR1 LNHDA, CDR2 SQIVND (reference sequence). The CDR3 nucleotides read TGTGCCACCATGGGACTAGGAATTAATGAGCAGTTCTTC. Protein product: CATMGLGINEQFF. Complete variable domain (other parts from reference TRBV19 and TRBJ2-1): DGGITQSPKYLFRKEGQNVTLSCEQNLNHDAMYWYRQDPGQGLRLIYYSQIVNDFQKGDIAEGYSVSREKKESFPLTVTSAQKNPTAFYLCATMGLGINEQFFGPGTRLTVL.

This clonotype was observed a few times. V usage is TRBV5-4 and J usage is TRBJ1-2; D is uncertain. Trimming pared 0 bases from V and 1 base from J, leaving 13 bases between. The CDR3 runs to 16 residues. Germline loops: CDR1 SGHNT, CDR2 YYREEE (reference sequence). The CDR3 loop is CASSLGIGRDNYGYTF. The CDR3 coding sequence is TGTGCCAGCAGCTTGGGTATCGGTCGGGATAACTATGGCTACACCTTC.